This T cell receptor beta chain was profiled in a study of Graves' ophthalmopathy and Graves' hyperthyroidism. The length of the CDR3 is 14 residues. Trimming left V 9 bases short and J 5 bases short, with 17 bases between. CDR1 and CDR2 from the germline V gene are WSHSY and SAAADI. Investigators amplified TCR beta CDR3 regions from RNA transcripts. Second-round multiplex PCR came after first-round RT-PCR with HTBI primers. One entry per CDR3 protein, called by TCRdb with MiXCR from the multiplex PCR reads. Of almost 750,000 distinct CDR3 sequences detected, approximately 40% appear once; the ten largest clones hold less than 55%.

The gene calls are TRBV10-2 and TRBJ1-5; D ambiguous. This sequence was found in an adult man with Graves' ophthalmopathy. The sample was peripheral blood. The DNA for the CDR3 is TGCGCCAGTGCTAGCCGAAAACATGATCAGCCCCAGCATTTT. Amino acid sequence: CASASRKHDQPQHF.